Below, 22 T cell receptor beta chains from the same sample are listed, as sequenced in a study of technical replicates of blood from a few donors. The protocol was immunoSEQ multiplex PCR, while the TCRdb copy is restricted to in-frame clones and leaves out a portion. The sample records some 80,000 clones, about 81% being singletons. Sequencing input: PBMCs. All receptors derive from a human donor in good health. Some clones in this sample may be carry-over from other donors' samples.

This chain links TRBV30 with TRBJ2-3; D may be TRBD2 (5 bases). V lost 0 bases to trimming and J lost 7 bases, with 20 bases between them. The CDR3 is 16 amino acids. Germline V CDR1 and CDR2: GTSNPN, SVGIG (reference sequence). The CDR3 loop reads CAWSVLSGIRENTQYF. CDR3 nucleotides: TGTGCCTGGAGTGTACTGTCGGGGATTAGGGAGAATACGCAGTATTTT. The full variable domain, its missing parts supplied by reference TRBV30 and TRBJ2-3, is SQTIHQWPATLVQPVGSPLSLECTVEGTSNPNLYWYRQAAGRGLQLLFYSVGIGQISSEVPQNLSASRPQDRQFILSSKKLLLSDSGFYLCAWSVLSGIRENTQYFGPGTRLTVL.

The rearrangement uses TRBV5-8 and TRBJ2-7, with TRBD2 matching 11 bases. This CDR3 has 17 amino acids. Trimming at V came to 3 bases and at J to 3 bases, leaving 11 bases not matched to a gene. Per germline, CDR1 SGHTS and CDR2 YDEGEE. CDR3 sequence: CASSSTKGTSGLYEQYF. The DNA for the CDR3 is TGTGCCAGCAGCTCTACCAAAGGGACTAGCGGCCTCTACGAGCAGTACTTC.

This clone was detected only once. J is TRBJ1-5 and V is TRBV6-6; the match to TRBD1 covers 9 bases. The CDR3 extends over 15 amino acids. From germline, CDR1 is MNHNY and CDR2 SVGAGI (reference sequence). J was trimmed by 5 bases and V by 6 bases; bases with no gene match: 8. This CDR3 is CASRTNRDRDQPQHF. DNA of the CDR3: TGTGCCAGCAGAACCAACCGGGACAGGGATCAGCCCCAGCATTTT.

The chain employs TRBV4-1 and TRBJ2-7; TRBD1 agrees at 8 bases. Germline V gene data show CDR1 as MGHRA and CDR2 as YSYEKL. The CDR3 loop spans 16 amino acids. Germline trimming cut 4 bases from V and 1 base from J; bases unmatched to any gene: 9. The CDR3 protein is CASSLSSGGRSYEQYF. CDR3 nucleotide sequence: TGCGCCAGCAGCCTCTCTTCAGGGGGCAGGTCCTACGAGCAGTACTTC.

This clone has just one count. The rearrangement uses TRBV7-2 and TRBJ2-1; D is perhaps TRBD2 (5 bases). Germline assignment: CDR1 SGHTA and CDR2 FQGNSA. This CDR3 contains 13 residues. The V end lost 5 bases, the J end lost 7 bases, and 12 bases lay between the germline ends. In DNA, the CDR3 is TGTGCCAGCAGCCCGCGGGTACCGAATGAGCAGTTCTTC. Amino acid sequence: CASSPRVPNEQFF.

V is TRBV6-5 and J is TRBJ1-4; D might be TRBD1 (5 bases). Deletions cut 8 bases from V and 5 bases from J, with 18 bases between. This CDR3 spans 15 amino acids. In germline, CDR1 is MNHEY, CDR2 SVGAGI. The CDR3 DNA follows: TGTGCCAGCGGAAGGAGGGGCAGCACGAATGAAAAACTGTTTTTT. As protein: CASGRRGSTNEKLFF.

The chain uses TRBV4-1 and TRBJ1-2; D unresolved. The CDR3 has 16 amino acids. Germline lookup yields CDR1 MGHRA and CDR2 YSYEKL. Trimming took off 0 bases at V and 7 bases at J, with 18 bases between the two ends. The chain's CDR3 is CASSQDRLLIRGGYTF. In nucleotides, the CDR3 is TGCGCCAGCAGCCAAGATCGACTCTTAATCCGGGGTGGCTACACCTTC.

The V call is TRBV4-2, the J call TRBJ2-3; weak D call: TRBD2 (5 bases). V lost 6 bases to trimming and J lost 0 bases, with 13 bases between them. The germline CDR1 and CDR2 sequences are LGHNA and YNFKEQ. The CDR3 length is 15 residues. The CDR3 sequence is CASRGFGGSTDTQYF. CDR3 DNA: TGTGCCAGCAGGGGGTTTGGCGGGAGCACAGATACGCAGTATTTT.

This clone was found a few times. The chain carries TRBV6-5 and TRBJ1-4; D may be TRBD1 (6 bases). Trimming took off 2 bases at V and 8 bases at J, with 18 bases between the two ends. Germline loops: CDR1 MNHEY, CDR2 SVGAGI. The CDR3 contains 16 residues. The CDR3, as DNA: TGTGCCAGCAGTTACGACTCAGGGGTAGTCCGGGAAAAACTGTTTTTT. It is translated as CASSYDSGVVREKLFF.

V and J are TRBV6-5 and TRBJ2-7, with D hard to call. The CDR3 totals 15 residues. Germline V gene data show CDR1 as MNHEY and CDR2 as SVGAGI. Trimming pared 1 base from V and 0 bases from J, leaving 10 bases between. DNA for the CDR3: TGTGCCAGCAGTTACTATGCGGATAGCTCCTACGAGCAGTACTTC. It is translated as CASSYYADSSYEQYF.

The rearrangement uses TRBV4-1 and TRBJ2-7; 7 bases are shared with TRBD1. The germline V gene has CDR1 MGHRA and CDR2 YSYEKL. V lost 0 bases, J lost 0 bases, and 5 bases stayed unmatched. This CDR3 comprises 16 residues. The CDR3 nucleotides are TGCGCCAGCAGCCAAGAACAGGGGCGAAACTCCTACGAGCAGTACTTC. This codes for CASSQEQGRNSYEQYF.

The rearrangement links TRBV7-2 to TRBJ1-3, with TRBD1 as a possible D gene (5 bases). The ends were cut back, 5 bases at V and 3 bases at J, with 14 bases in the middle. The CDR3 is made up of 15 amino acids. The germline CDR1 and CDR2 sequences are SGHTA and FQGNSA. CDR3 DNA sequence: TGTGCCAGCAGCCCACTGCAGGGAATTGGAAACACCATATATTTT. Protein product: CASSPLQGIGNTIYF.

This chain connects TRBV6-5 to TRBJ2-2; D gene uncertain. CDR3 length equals 14 residues. CDR1 is MNHEY and CDR2 is SVGAGI in the germline V gene. V shed 6 bases and J shed 2 bases, with 10 bases lying between them. CDR3 nucleotide sequence: TGTGCCAGCAGACGAGAATTCAACACCGGGGAGCTGTTTTTT. Translated, it gives CASRREFNTGELFF.

The V and J genes are TRBV6-6 and TRBJ1-1, with D possibly TRBD1 on 5 matching bases. This CDR3 spans 13 amino acids. Germline CDR1 reads MNHNY; CDR2 reads SVGAGI (reference sequence). The ends were cut back, 6 bases at V and 3 bases at J, with 11 bases in the middle. The CDR3 coding sequence is TGTGCCAGCAGCCGGGGGGGGGACACTGAAGCTTTCTTT. This translates into CASSRGGDTEAFF.

This clone was found a few times. V usage is TRBV5-1 and J usage is TRBJ2-7; 9 bases are a match to TRBD1. This CDR3 region has 16 residues. CDR1 is SGHRS, CDR2 YFSETQ, per germline. V gave up 2 bases and J gave up 1 base; unmatched junction bases: 7. This CDR3 is CASSLGTGKGSYEQYF. The CDR3 coding sequence is TGCGCCAGCAGCTTAGGGACAGGGAAAGGGTCCTACGAGCAGTACTTC.

The chain couples TRBV19 to TRBJ2-3; 8 bases line up with TRBD2. CDR3 length: 15 amino acids. Germline-derived CDR1 and CDR2 are LNHDA and SQIVND (reference sequence). The V and J ends lost 10 bases and 1 base, in that order; junction bases with no gene match: 10. The CDR3 bases are TGTGCCACCCAGCGGGGGAACCGGGGCACAGATACGCAGTATTTT. Translating gives CATQRGNRGTDTQYF.

The rearrangement uses TRBV29-1 and TRBJ1-2; 7 nucleotides agree with TRBD1. In germline, CDR1 is SQVTM, CDR2 ANQGSEA. The length of the CDR3 is 11 residues. J lost 8 bases, V lost 4 bases, and 4 bases had no gene match. In nucleotides, the CDR3 is TGCAGCGTTGGACAGGGTTGGGGCTACACCTTC. This codes for CSVGQGWGYTF.

The rearrangement joins TRBV15 to TRBJ2-5; 11 bases fit TRBD1. The CDR3 runs to 14 residues. J gave up 4 bases and V 5 bases, and 3 bases lay outside the gene matches. Germline loops: CDR1 LNHNV, CDR2 YYDKDF (reference sequence). This chain's CDR3 is CATSSDRGRETQYF. The CDR3 coding sequence is TGTGCCACCAGCTCGGACAGGGGGCGAGAGACCCAGTACTTC.

CDR3 bases: TGTGCCAGCAGCCCCGGACTAGCGTCGGGGGAGCTGTTTTTT. Amino acids: CASSPGLASGELFF. This chain joins TRBV7-9 and TRBJ2-2; 9 bases align to TRBD2. This CDR3 spans 14 amino acids. Germline lookup yields CDR1 SEHNR and CDR2 FQNEAQ (reference sequence). Trimming cost V 5 bases and J 8 bases; bases outside gene matches: 6.

The chain links TRBV29-1 to TRBJ2-7; maybe TRBD1 (6 bases). Germline V CDR1 and CDR2: SQVTM, ANQGSEA. The V gene lost 7 bases and the J gene lost 2 bases, with 9 bases spanning the gap. CDR3 length: 11 residues. The CDR3 reads CSAAGAYEQYF. In DNA form, the CDR3 reads TGCAGCGCCGCAGGGGCCTACGAGCAGTACTTC.

The chain carries TRBV30 and TRBJ2-4; the match to TRBD1 covers 9 bases. The CDR3 totals 13 residues. The V gene's germline CDR1 is GTSNPN and CDR2 SVGIG (reference sequence). Trimming cost V 3 bases and J 7 bases; bases outside gene matches: 4. In nucleotides, the CDR3 is TGTGCCTGGAGCGCCGACAGGGGGAACATTCAGTACTTC. Translation: CAWSADRGNIQYF.

V is TRBV19 and J is TRBJ1-5, with 9 bases matching TRBD1. There are 15 residues in the CDR3. With V trimmed by 3 bases and J by 9 bases, 9 bases remained unmatched. Germline CDR1 reads LNHDA; CDR2 reads SQIVND (reference sequence). The CDR3 nucleotides are TGTGCCAGTAGTATTGGCGGACAGGGGATCGCGCCCCAGCATTTT. Protein: CASSIGGQGIAPQHF.